This T cell receptor (beta chain) was documented in a study of metastatic and nonmetastatic thyroid tumors. In the study overall: The comparison covered peripheral blood and tumor or nodule tissue in malignant and benign thyroid patients.

Study-wide points: In blood and tumor, TCR beta diversity was reportedly significantly higher in malignant thyroid tumors than in benign nodules.

No treatment had been given to any patient before thyroid surgery. Looked up from germline, CDR1 is LNHDA and CDR2 is SQIVND (reference sequence). The CDR3 runs 15 residues. With V trimmed by 7 bases and J by 8 bases, 11 bases remained unmatched. Original analysis: Differences in CDR3 between clinicopathological groups were drawn on to build a classifier intended to discriminate distant-metastatic papillary thyroid cancer patients. TCRdb reprocessed the PCR reads using MiXCR. The V and J calls reflect TCRdb's pipeline rather than the authors' work. The sample records approximately 31,000 clones, roughly 29% being singletons. This clone is classed as medium-sized. Its antigen is still unknown.

The chain recombines TRBV19 with TRBJ1-4, with TRBD1 matching over 9 bases. Material: blood. This TCR was sampled from a female donor with papillary thyroid cancer or a benign thyroid nodule (not recorded which). Some clones in this sample may be carry-over from other donors' samples. This CDR3 is CASTITGTGQEKLFF. Here the CDR3 DNA reads TGTGCCAGTACAATAACCGGGACAGGGCAAGAAAAACTGTTTTTT. The complete variable domain, with remaining parts taken from reference TRBV19 and TRBJ1-4, reads DGGITQSPKYLFRKEGQNVTLSCEQNLNHDAMYWYRQDPGQGLRLIYYSQIVNDFQKGDIAEGYSVSREKKESFPLTVTSAQKNPTAFYLCASTITGTGQEKLFFGSGTQLSVL.